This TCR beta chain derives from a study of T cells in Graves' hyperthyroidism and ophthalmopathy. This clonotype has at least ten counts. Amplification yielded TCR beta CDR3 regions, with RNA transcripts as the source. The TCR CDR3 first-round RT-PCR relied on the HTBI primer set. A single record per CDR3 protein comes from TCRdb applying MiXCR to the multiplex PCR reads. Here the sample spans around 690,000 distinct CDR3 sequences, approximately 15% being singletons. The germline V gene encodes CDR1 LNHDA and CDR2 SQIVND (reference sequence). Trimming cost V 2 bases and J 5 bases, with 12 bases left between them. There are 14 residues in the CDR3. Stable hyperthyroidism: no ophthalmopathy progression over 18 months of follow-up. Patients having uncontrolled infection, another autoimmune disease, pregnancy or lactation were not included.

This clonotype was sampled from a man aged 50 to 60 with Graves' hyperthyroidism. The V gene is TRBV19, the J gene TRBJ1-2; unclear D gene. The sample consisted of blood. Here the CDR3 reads CASSINTVRYGYTF. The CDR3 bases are TGTGCCAGTAGTATAAACACAGTTCGGTATGGCTACACCTTC. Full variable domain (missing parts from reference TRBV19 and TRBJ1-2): DGGITQSPKYLFRKEGQNVTLSCEQNLNHDAMYWYRQDPGQGLRLIYYSQIVNDFQKGDIAEGYSVSREKKESFPLTVTSAQKNPTAFYLCASSINTVRYGYTFGSGTRLTVV.